This TCR beta chain was sequenced for a study of T cells in Graves' hyperthyroidism and ophthalmopathy (dated by TCRdb to about 2019). Regarding the research as a whole: Peripheral blood samples were taken at the time of initial diagnosis, prior to any treatment. The study also compared thyroid tissue and blood T-cell repertoires from more than 5 Graves' hyperthyroidism patients. To identify TCR V-J signatures that set the groups apart, the researchers used a discovery cohort of 100 patients, made up of 40 to 45 with Graves' ophthalmopathy and some 55 with stable Graves' hyperthyroidism. Following sampling, methimazole starting at 30 mg daily was given to hyperthyroidism patients, and high-dose intravenous methylprednisolone was given to ophthalmopathy patients. Prospective prediction of ophthalmopathy was tested in an independent validation cohort consisting of some 19 hyperthyroidism patients and over 15 patients who later progressed to ophthalmopathy. The paper describes TCR Vbeta CDR3 sequencing of 135 peripheral blood samples, made up of under 50 ophthalmopathy patients, roughly 75 hyperthyroidism patients and approximately 17 progressor patients. The roughly 90 discovery patients were divided at random into training and test sets in a 7:3 ratio. Broader findings and caveats from the paper: Blood samples also contained most of the expanded thyroid clonotypes (frequency above 0.001), which suggests that blood repertoires may reflect thyroid immune responses. A model built on a 13 V-J signature distinguished ophthalmopathy from stable hyperthyroidism, reaching roughly 88% sensitivity and approximately 81% specificity in cross-validation and 80%/75% in testing. In validation, the model predicted progression to ophthalmopathy with over 65% sensitivity and less than 80% specificity, a median of approximately 6.7 months before onset. Sample size was not statistically predetermined, and blinding of investigators to group allocation was not performed.

V gives up 4 bases and J gives up 2 bases, and the segment between their germline ends measures 12 bases. Via the germline V gene, CDR1 is KGHSH and CDR2 LQKENI. 14 amino acids form the CDR3, both terminal residues included. Only the CDR3 DNA is retained, 42 bases long and in frame from the first base. Concerning this clonotype: What this receptor recognizes is not known. The CDR3 does not close with the conserved phenylalanine or tryptophan, likely indicating a read error.

TCR beta CDR3 regions were amplified from RNA transcripts. The TCR CDR3 was subjected to a first round of RT-PCR using the HTBI primer set and the Qiagen OneStep RT-PCR kit. A second multiplex PCR round built the libraries, followed by size selection and purification. Paired-end sequencing of the libraries was performed with 100 bp reads on an Illumina HiSeq2000. On the authors' methods: SOAPnuke was used to process the raw data, with reads discarded if the reads contained adapters or uncalled bases, had a mean Phred below 15, or lacked an exact constant-primer or identifier match. COPE v1.2.5 was used to merge the high-quality paired reads, and each unique nucleotide sequence was defined as a clonotype. MiTCR v1.1 was used to align the clonotypes against IMGT TRBV, TRBD and TRBJ reference segments. Only V-J combinations with frequency above 0.0001, covering about 99% of repertoires, were analysed. A TCS score was defined as the ratio between F50 (clonal expansion) and ExV (chaos), using BLOSUM62-based TCRdist between CDR3 peptides within each V-J. Welch's t-statistics and random forest reduced 500 to 650 V-J features to some 14, which were used in a naive Bayes classifier (R e1071). TCRdb itself trimmed the public reads at Q25 with fastp, ran MiXCR and retained productive beta chains. Each CDR3 protein gets just one entry, which takes the most common genes and DNA from the rows behind it. Here the V and J calls rest on TCRdb's processing, not on the authors' analysis. This sample lists more than 450,000 distinct CDR3 sequences; roughly 21% were detected once. 45% to 50% of the sample is in the top ten clones.

Ophthalmopathy patients had moderately to severely active disease, with a Clinical Activity Score of 3 or more, a NOSPECS grade of 4 or more, and a disease duration of less than 3 months. Any patient with an uncontrolled infection, another autoimmune disease, pregnancy or lactation was excluded. Diagnoses were based on clinical symptoms, serum thyroxine and TRAb, thyroid ultrasound and orbital computed tomography. PBMCs were isolated from around 10 ml of fresh peripheral blood by Ficoll-Paque density gradient centrifugation. Total RNA was extracted with Trizol reagent, and quality was checked on an Agilent 2100 Bioanalyzer.

The sequence derives from a man aged 35 to 55 with Graves' ophthalmopathy. The sequenced material came from blood. Recombination joined TRBV18 with TRBJ2-7; the D gene could be TRBD1 or TRBD2, each one agreeing over 5 bases. The CDR3 region reads CASSRAGSTYEQYL. In nucleotides, the sequence is TGTGCCAGCTCACGAGCAGGGAGCACCTACGAGCAGTACCTC.